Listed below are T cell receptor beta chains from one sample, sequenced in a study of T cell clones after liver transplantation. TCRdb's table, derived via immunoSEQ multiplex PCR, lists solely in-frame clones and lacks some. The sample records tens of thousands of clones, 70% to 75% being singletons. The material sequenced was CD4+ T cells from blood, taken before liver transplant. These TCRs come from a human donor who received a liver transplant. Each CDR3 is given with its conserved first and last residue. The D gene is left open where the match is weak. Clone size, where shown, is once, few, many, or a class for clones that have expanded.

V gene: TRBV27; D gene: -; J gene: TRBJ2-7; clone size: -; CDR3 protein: CASSLQGNEQYF; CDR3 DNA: TGTGCCAGCAGTTTACAGGGAAACGAGCAGTACTTC
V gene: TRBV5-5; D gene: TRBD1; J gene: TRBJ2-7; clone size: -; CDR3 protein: CASSIRQGINDEQYF; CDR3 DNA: TGTGCCAGCAGCATCCGACAGGGAATAAACGACGAGCAGTACTTC
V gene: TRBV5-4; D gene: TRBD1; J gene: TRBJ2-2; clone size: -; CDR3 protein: CASSKGTVNTGELFF; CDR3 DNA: TGTGCCAGCAGCAAGGGGACAGTTAACACCGGGGAGCTGTTTTTT
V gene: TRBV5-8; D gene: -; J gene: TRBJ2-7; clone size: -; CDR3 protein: CASSLERGSSSSYEQYF; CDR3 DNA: TGTGCCAGCAGCTTGGAACGGGGGTCATCGAGCTCCTACGAGCAGTACTTC
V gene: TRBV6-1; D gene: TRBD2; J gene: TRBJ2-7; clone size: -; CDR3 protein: CASSVAGLAGTYEQYF; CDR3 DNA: TGTGCCAGCAGTGTTGCGGGACTAGCGGGGACCTACGAGCAGTACTTC
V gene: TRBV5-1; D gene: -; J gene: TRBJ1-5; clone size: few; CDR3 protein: CASSLGGAGPSNQPQHF; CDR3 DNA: TGCGCCAGCAGCTTGGGGGGCGCGGGGCCGAGCAATCAGCCCCAGCATTTT
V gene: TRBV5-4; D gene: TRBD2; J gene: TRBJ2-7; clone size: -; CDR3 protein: CASSFESGGAGHEQYF; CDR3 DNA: TGTGCCAGCAGCTTCGAATCCGGGGGGGCCGGCCACGAGCAGTACTTC
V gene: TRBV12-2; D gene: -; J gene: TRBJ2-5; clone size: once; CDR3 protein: CASRLPRRGGETQYF; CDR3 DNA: TGTGCAAGTCGCTTACCCCGACGTGGCGGTGAGACCCAGTACTTC
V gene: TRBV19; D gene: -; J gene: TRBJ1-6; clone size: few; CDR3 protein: CASSRSPTVNNSPLHF; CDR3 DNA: TGTGCCAGTAGTAGGTCTCCGACAGTGAATAATTCACCCCTCCACTTT
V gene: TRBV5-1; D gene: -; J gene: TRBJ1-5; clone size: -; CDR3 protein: CASKEGLGGQPQHF; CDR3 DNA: TGCGCCAGCAAGGAGGGACTCGGCGGTCAGCCCCAGCATTTT
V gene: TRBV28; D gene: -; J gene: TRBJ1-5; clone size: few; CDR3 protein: CASSSGSPPQHF; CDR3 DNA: TGTGCCAGCAGTTCAGGGTCTCCGCCCCAGCATTTT
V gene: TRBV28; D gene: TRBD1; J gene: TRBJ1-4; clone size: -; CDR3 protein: CASSSGGTANEKLFF; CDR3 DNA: TGTGCCAGCAGTTCAGGGGGCACGGCTAATGAAAAACTGTTTTTT
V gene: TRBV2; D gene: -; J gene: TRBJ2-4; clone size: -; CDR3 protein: CASSERGSYIQYF; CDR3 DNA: TGTGCCAGCAGTGAAAGGGGTAGTTACATTCAGTACTTC
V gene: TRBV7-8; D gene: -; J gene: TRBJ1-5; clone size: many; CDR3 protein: CASSLGGGRNNQPQHF; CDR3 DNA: TGTGCCAGCAGCTTAGGGGGGGGCAGGAACAATCAGCCCCAGCATTTT
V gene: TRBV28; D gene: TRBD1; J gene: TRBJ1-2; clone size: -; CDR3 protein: CASSGQGARYYGYTF; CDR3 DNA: TGTGCCAGCAGTGGGCAGGGGGCGAGATACTATGGCTACACCTTC
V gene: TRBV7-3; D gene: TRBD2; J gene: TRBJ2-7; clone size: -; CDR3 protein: CASSYSRGGPYF; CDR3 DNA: TGTGCCAGCAGTTACTCTCGGGGGGGCCCGTACTTC
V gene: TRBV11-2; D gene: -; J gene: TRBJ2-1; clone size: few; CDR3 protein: CASSLDRTSHEQFF; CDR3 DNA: TGTGCCAGCAGCTTAGATCGAACTAGCCATGAGCAGTTCTTC
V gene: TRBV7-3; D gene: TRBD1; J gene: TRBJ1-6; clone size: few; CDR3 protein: CASSLDRNNSPLHF; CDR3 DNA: TGTGCCAGCAGCTTGGACAGGAATAATTCACCCCTCCACTTT
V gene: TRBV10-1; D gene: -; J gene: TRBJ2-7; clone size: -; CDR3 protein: CASSDSLDRSEQYF; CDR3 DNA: TGCGCCAGCAGTGACTCCCTCGACAGGAGTGAGCAGTACTTC
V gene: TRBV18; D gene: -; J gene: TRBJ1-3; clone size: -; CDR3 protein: CASSPSTASVSGNTIYF; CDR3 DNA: TGTGCCAGCTCACCTTCGACAGCGTCAGTTTCTGGAAACACCATATATTTT
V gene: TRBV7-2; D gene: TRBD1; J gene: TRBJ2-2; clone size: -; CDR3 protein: CASSLQGAGGELFF; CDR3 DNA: TGTGCCAGCAGCTTGCAGGGGGCGGGCGGGGAGCTGTTTTTT
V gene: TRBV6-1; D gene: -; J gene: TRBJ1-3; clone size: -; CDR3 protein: CAARQSSGNTIYF; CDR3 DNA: TGTGCCGCGAGACAAAGCTCTGGAAACACCATATATTTT
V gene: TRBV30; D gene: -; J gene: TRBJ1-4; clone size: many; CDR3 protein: CAWSATTLREKLFF; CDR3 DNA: TGTGCCTGGAGTGCGACAACCCTAAGGGAAAAACTGTTTTTT
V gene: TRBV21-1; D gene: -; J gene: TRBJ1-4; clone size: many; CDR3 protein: CASSKWAGIRLFF; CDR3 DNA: TGTGCCAGCAGCAAATGGGCAGGGATCCGACTGTTTTTT
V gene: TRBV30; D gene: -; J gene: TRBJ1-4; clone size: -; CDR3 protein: CAWRPRGRNEKLFF; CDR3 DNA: TGTGCCTGGAGGCCCAGGGGAAGGAATGAAAAACTGTTTTTT
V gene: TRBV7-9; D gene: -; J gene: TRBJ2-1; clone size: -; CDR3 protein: CASSLRRAGYNEQFF; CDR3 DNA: TGTGCCAGCAGCTTAAGGCGGGCGGGCTACAATGAGCAGTTCTTC
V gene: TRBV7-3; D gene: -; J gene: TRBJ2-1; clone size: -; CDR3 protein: CASSIGGQHNEQFF; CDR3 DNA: TGTGCCAGCAGCATCGGCGGGCAGCACAATGAGCAGTTCTTC
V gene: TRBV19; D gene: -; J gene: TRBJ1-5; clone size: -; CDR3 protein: CASSIDQGRGNQPQHF; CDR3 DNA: TGTGCCAGTAGTATAGACCAGGGAAGGGGGAATCAGCCCCAGCATTTT
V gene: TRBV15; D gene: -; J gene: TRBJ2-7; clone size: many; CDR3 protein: CATSGGTAIVYSPYEQYF; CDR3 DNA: TGTGCCACCAGCGGAGGGACAGCTATCGTTTACTCCCCCTACGAGCAGTACTTC
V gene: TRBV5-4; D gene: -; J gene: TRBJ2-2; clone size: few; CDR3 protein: CASSFQGMGTGELFF; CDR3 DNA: TGTGCCAGCAGCTTCCAGGGAATGGGCACCGGGGAGCTGTTTTTT
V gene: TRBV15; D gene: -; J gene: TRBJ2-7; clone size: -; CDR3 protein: CATSRDRSLEQYF; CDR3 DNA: TGTGCCACCAGCAGAGATCGGAGCTTGGAGCAGTACTTC
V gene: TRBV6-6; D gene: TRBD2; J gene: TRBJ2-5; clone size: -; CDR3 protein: CASSYIGGGAEETQYF; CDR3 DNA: TGTGCCAGCAGTTATATAGGCGGGGGGGCGGAAGAGACCCAGTACTTC
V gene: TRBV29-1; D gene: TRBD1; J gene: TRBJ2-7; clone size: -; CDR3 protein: CSVEGTGRTGEQYF; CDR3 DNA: TGCAGCGTTGAGGGGACAGGGAGGACTGGCGAGCAGTACTTC
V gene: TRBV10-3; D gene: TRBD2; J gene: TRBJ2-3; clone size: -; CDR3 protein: CAIRGSGGKDTQYF; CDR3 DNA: TGTGCCATCAGGGGGAGCGGGGGGAAGGATACGCAGTATTTT
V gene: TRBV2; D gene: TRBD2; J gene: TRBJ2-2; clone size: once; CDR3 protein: CASSARTSGGGGELFF; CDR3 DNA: TGTGCCAGCAGCGCCCGGACTAGCGGGGGGGGTGGGGAGCTGTTTTTT
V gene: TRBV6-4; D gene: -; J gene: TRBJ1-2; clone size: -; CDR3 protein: CASSASGGAYGYTF; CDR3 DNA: TGTGCCAGCAGCGCCTCCGGGGGAGCCTATGGCTACACCTTC
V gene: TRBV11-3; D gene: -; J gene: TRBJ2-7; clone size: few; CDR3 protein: CASSIAGAEQYF; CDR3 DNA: TGTGCCAGCAGCATCGCGGGGGCCGAGCAGTACTTC
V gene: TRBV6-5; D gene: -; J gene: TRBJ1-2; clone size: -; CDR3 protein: CASSYNRGANYGYTF; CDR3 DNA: TGTGCCAGCAGTTACAACCGTGGAGCTAACTATGGCTACACCTTC
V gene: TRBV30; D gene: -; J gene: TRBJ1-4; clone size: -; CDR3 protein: CAWSMTEKLFF; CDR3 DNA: TGTGCCTGGAGTATGACAGAAAAACTGTTTTTT
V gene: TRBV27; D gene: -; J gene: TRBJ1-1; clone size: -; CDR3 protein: CASSGTRVGTEAFF; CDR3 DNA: TGTGCCAGCAGTGGGACAAGGGTTGGCACTGAAGCTTTCTTT
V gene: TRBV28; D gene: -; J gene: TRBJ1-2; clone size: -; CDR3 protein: CASSLSVGDYGYTF; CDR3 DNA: TGTGCCAGCAGTTTATCGGTCGGGGACTATGGCTACACCTTC
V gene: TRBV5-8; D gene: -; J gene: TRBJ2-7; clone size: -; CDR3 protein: CASSLDSFYEQYF; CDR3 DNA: TGTGCCAGCAGCCTGGACAGTTTCTACGAGCAGTACTTC
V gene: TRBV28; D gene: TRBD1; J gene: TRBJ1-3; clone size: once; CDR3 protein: CASSLPRGQHSGNTIYF; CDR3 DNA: TGTGCCAGCAGTTTACCCAGGGGGCAACACTCTGGAAACACCATATATTTT
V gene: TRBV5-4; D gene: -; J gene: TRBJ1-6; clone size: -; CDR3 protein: CASTPAGIANSPLHF; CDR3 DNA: TGTGCCAGCACTCCGGCCGGGATCGCCAATTCACCCCTCCACTTT
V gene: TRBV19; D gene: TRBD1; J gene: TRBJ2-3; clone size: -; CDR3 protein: CASSLTGGPDTQYF; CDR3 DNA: TGTGCCAGTAGTTTGACAGGGGGACCAGATACGCAGTATTTT
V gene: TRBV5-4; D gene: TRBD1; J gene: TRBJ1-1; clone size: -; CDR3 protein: CASSFRTGWERNTEAFF; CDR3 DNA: TGTGCCAGCAGCTTTCGGACAGGGTGGGAGAGGAACACTGAAGCTTTCTTT
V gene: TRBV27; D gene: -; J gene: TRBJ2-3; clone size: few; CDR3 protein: CASSLTERRTDTQYF; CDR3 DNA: TGTGCCAGCAGTTTAACAGAGCGGCGCACAGATACGCAGTATTTT
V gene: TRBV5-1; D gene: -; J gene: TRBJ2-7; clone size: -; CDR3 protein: CASSLGGAGAFYEQYF; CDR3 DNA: TGCGCCAGCAGCTTGGGTGGGGCGGGGGCCTTCTACGAGCAGTACTTC
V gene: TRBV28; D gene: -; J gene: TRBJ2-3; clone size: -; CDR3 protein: CAPPSGGLVDTQYF; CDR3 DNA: TGTGCCCCCCCATCAGGGGGGTTGGTAGATACGCAGTATTTT
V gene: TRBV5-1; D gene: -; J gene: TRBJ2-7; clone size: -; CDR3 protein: CASSFESTGYEQYF; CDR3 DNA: TGCGCCAGCAGCTTTGAGTCTACAGGCTACGAGCAGTACTTC